This entry describes one T cell receptor beta chain. Profiled with immunoSEQ multiplex PCR; TCRdb holds only in-frame clones, not every one. The data hold 120,000 or so clones, with around 87% observed a single time. The data stem from a study of control samples from healthy donors and cancer patients. Germline V gene lookup returns CDR1 SGHTA and CDR2 FQGTGA. The CDR3 loop spans 15 amino acids. The junction had 8 bases not matched to a gene; V was cut back by 2 bases and J by 4 bases. The sample consisted of blood. This chain links TRBV7-3 with TRBJ2-7; TRBD1 aligns across 7 bases. The source is a man between 60 and 75 years old in good health. DNA for the CDR3: TGTGCCAGCAGCTTAGGTCCGGGACAGCAGTACGAGCAGTACTTC. Encoded protein: CASSLGPGQQYEQYF.